What follows is one T cell receptor (beta chain) and its context. The target antigen is unknown. The data were obtained in a study of cytomegalovirus exposure and HLA in healthy donors. Points from the study as a whole: According to the study, around 150 TCR beta chains were cytomegalovirus-associated. Under in vitro conditions, a few CMV-associated chains were confirmed as specific for CMV antigens.

The study ran its PCR with 60 Vbeta and 13 Jbeta primers. Libraries were prepared by immunoSEQ multiplex PCR; TCRdb keeps only in-frame clonotypes and omits some of them. Found here are some 120,000 clones, 65% to 90% of them singletons; the top ten hold about 2.4%. Sequencing was done on a sample of PBMCs. The clonotype originates from a woman aged 40 to 50 in good health and CMV-seronegative.

This chain's CDR3 is CASRDSGVSSYNEQFF. DNA of the CDR3: TGTGCCAGCAGGGATTCAGGGGTGAGCTCCTACAATGAGCAGTTCTTC. V usage is TRBV27 and J usage is TRBJ2-1; tentative D call: TRBD1 (6 bases). The CDR3 totals 16 residues. V shed 6 bases and J shed 0 bases, with 15 bases lying between them. CDR1 and CDR2 (germline): MNHEY, SMNVEV (reference sequence).